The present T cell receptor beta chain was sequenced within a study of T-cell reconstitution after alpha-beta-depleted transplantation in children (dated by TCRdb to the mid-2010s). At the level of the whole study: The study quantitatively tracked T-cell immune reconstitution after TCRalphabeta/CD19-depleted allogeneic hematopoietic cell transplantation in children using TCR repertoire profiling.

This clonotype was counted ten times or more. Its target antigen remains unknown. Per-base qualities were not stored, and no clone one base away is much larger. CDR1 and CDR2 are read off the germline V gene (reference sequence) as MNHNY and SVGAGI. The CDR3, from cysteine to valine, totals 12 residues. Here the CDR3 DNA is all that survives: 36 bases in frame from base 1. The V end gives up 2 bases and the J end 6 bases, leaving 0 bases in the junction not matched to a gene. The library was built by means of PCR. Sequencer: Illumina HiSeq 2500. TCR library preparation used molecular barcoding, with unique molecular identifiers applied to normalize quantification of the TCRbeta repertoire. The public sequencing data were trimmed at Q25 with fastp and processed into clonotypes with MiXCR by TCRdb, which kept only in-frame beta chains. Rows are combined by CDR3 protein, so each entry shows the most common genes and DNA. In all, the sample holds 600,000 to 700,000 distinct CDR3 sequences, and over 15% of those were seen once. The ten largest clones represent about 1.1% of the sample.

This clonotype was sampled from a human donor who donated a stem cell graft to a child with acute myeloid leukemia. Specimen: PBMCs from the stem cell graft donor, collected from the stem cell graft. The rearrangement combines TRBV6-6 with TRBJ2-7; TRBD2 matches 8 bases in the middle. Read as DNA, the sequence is TGTGCCAGCAGTTACGCGGGGGGCGAGCAGTACGTC. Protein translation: CASSYAGGEQYV.